These 4 T cell receptor beta chains were all obtained from the same sample, sequenced in a study of CD8+CD57+ T cells in acquired aplastic anemia. Genomic DNA constituted the template upon which TCR beta VDJ and CDR3 profiling was performed. MiXCR was run by TCRdb on the reads, yielding one entry per CDR3 protein. The table has about 220,000 distinct CDR3 sequences, about a third seen once. The source material was sorted CD4+, CD8+, or CD8+CD57+ T cells (not recorded which) from PBMCs. These receptors were obtained from a human donor in good health, serving as a control.

The J gene is TRBJ2-2, the V gene TRBV20-1; D perhaps matches TRBD1 (6 bases). The germline V gene encodes CDR1 DFQATT and CDR2 SNEGSKA (reference sequence). The CDR3 is 14 residues long. V lost 6 bases, J lost 6 bases, and 17 bases lay in between. The chain's CDR3 is CSATDSSGAGELFF. Written as DNA, the CDR3 is TGCAGTGCAACGGACAGCTCAGGAGCCGGGGAGCTGTTTTTT.

This rearrangement joins TRBV4-1 to TRBJ2-3; 12 nucleotides line up with TRBD2. The germline CDR1 and CDR2 sequences are MGHRA and YSYEKL. With 6 bases clipped from V and 2 bases from J, the junction kept 9 bases outside the gene matches. The CDR3 is 17 amino acids. The CDR3 DNA reads TGCGCCAGCAGTAGACTAGCGGGAGCGGGGAACACAGATACGCAGTATTTT. Residues: CASSRLAGAGNTDTQYF.

The chain combines TRBV5-4 with TRBJ2-3; D is unresolved. Looked up from germline, CDR1 is SGHNT and CDR2 is YYREEE (reference sequence). The CDR3 is made up of 16 amino acids. Trimming stripped 0 bases from V and 0 bases from J, with 11 bases between. In DNA, the CDR3 is TGTGCCAGCAGCTTGGAACCGGGCGCGAGCACAGATACGCAGTATTTT. Protein: CASSLEPGASTDTQYF.

This clonotype came up many times. The CDR3 DNA reads as TGCAGTGCTGTTAGCGGATCCACAGATACGCAGTATTTT. This codes for CSAVSGSTDTQYF. This chain joins TRBV20-1 and TRBJ2-3; maybe TRBD2 (6 bases). Trimming removed 5 bases from V and 2 bases from J, with 11 bases in between. This CDR3 contains 13 residues. Germline V gene lookup returns CDR1 DFQATT and CDR2 SNEGSKA (reference sequence).